The sequence of this T cell receptor (beta chain) was determined in a study of shared clonotypes between healthy human individuals. In the case of this clone: Its target is unknown.

The study's findings and limits: Generation probability values for non-shared clonotypes were lower than those for clonotypes shared by all four donors.

Healthy HIV-negative adults with no recent acute infections or vaccinations were recruited as donors. This CDR3 contains 19 residues. Germline V CDR1 and CDR2: MDHEN, SYDVKM. The V gene end was trimmed by 7 bases and the J gene end by 1 base; junction bases not matched to a gene: 19. The assay was immunoSEQ multiplex PCR, and TCRdb's table has in-frame clones only and misses some. The sample holds 2,500,000 or so clones, about 90% seen once. The origin of this receptor is a man between 18 and 29 years old in good health. Some clones in this sample may be carry-over from other donors' samples. Specimen: naive CD4+ T cells from PBMCs. Subset reported: CD45RA+ positively selected. The V gene is TRBV28, the J gene TRBJ2-1; 7 bases are a match to TRBD2. CDR3 sequence (DNA): TGTGCCAGCAACCCCTCCGGGGCTAGCGGAACTGGATCCTACAATGAGCAGTTCTTC. Its protein product is CASNPSGASGTGSYNEQFF.